This T cell receptor (beta chain) was obtained from a study of blood T cell repertoires in COVID-19. Study overall: Italy, Spain and the United States were the sources of the convalescent and acute COVID-19 samples. Sources were T cells, B-cell-depleted T cells, or PBMCs; the material itself was cDNA or gDNA.

Profiling relied on immunoSEQ multiplex PCR, and the TCRdb table lists in-frame clones only, not all of them. The sample consists of under 200,000 clones, roughly 84% of them appearing once. Germline V gives CDR1 MDHEN, CDR2 SYDVKM. Deletions cut 6 bases from V and 4 bases from J, with 12 bases between. This CDR3 spans 14 amino acids. This TCR was recovered from a human donor in a cohort sampled during active COVID-19. Sequences were obtained from peripheral blood. The chain employs TRBV28 and TRBJ1-4; no clear D gene. DNA for the CDR3: TGTGCCAGCAGCCCTCTACAGTTTAATGAAAAACTGTTTTTT. Protein product: CASSPLQFNEKLFF.